A single sample gave rise to the 4 T cell receptor beta chains below, sequenced in a study of CD4+ T cells in melanoma (dated by TCRdb to 2022 to 2024). Library preparation was by the immunoSEQ multiplex PCR assay. This immuneACCESS table, as held by TCRdb, lists in-frame sequences with V and J called but not all clones. Of the missing ones, under half trace to an unresolved V gene in checked studies; the others have no known cause. The sample records about 140,000 clones, nearly 95% of which are singletons. The ten biggest clones cover about 1.5% of the sample. These receptors all come from a human donor with melanoma.

The V and J genes are TRBV19 and TRBJ2-3, with D possibly being TRBD1 (5 bases). CDR1 and CDR2 from the germline V gene are LNHDA and SQIVND (reference sequence). Trimming shortened V by 3 bases and J by 2 bases, and 9 bases separated the two germline ends. The CDR3 runs 14 residues. The CDR3 here is CASSISRATDTQYF. DNA of the CDR3: TGTGCCAGTAGTATCTCCAGGGCCACAGATACGCAGTATTTT.

The chain uses TRBV19 and TRBJ2-1, with D possibly matching TRBD1 (6 bases). V was trimmed by 5 bases and J by 1 base, leaving 12 bases between them. The CDR3 is 15 residues long. From germline, CDR1 is LNHDA and CDR2 SQIVND (reference sequence). The CDR3 bases are TGTGCCAGTAGTGCTACAGGGTGGTCCTACAATGAGCAGTTCTTC. It translates to CASSATGWSYNEQFF.

V gene TRBV30 combines with J gene TRBJ2-7; D uncertain. The V end was cut by 2 bases, the J end by 4 bases, with 9 bases between. The CDR3 totals 12 residues. The germline CDR1 and CDR2 sequences are GTSNPN and SVGIG (reference sequence). The CDR3 nucleotides read TGTGCCTGGAGTTGGGGTCGATACGAGCAGTACTTC. This translates into CAWSWGRYEQYF.

CDR3 DNA: TGTGCCAGCAGTGAAGCGACAGGGGGAACCACTGAAGCTTTCTTT. Residues: CASSEATGGTTEAFF. This chain joins TRBV6-1 and TRBJ1-1, with TRBD1 identical over 9 bases. The ends lost 0 bases at V and 4 bases at J; junction bases unmatched: 3. The length of the CDR3 is 15 residues. Germline CDR1 MNHNS, CDR2 SASEGT.